A selection of T cell receptor beta chains follows, all from one sample in a study of blood T cell repertoires in COVID-19. TCRdb keeps only in-frame clones here, not all; method: immunoSEQ multiplex PCR. The sample lists a few hundred thousand clones, about 90% seen once, with more than 8.5% in the top ten. Sequenced sample: peripheral blood. These receptors were taken from a woman aged 70-85 years with COVID-19, enrolled during active disease. Both conserved end residues are part of each CDR3. D genes are given only for firm matches. Rows give clone size only sometimes, using once, few, many, or a class for an expanded clone.

len	v_gene	j_gene	d_gene	abundance	CDR3aa	CDR3nt
14	TRBV27	TRBJ2-2	NA	NA	CASSTDRRTGELFF	TGTGCCAGCAGTACCGACAGGAGGACCGGGGAGCTGTTTTTT
15	TRBV3-1/TRBV3-2	TRBJ1-3	NA	NA	CASSHRGASGNTIYF	TGTGCCAGCAGCCATCGGGGGGCCTCTGGAAACACCATATATTTT
14	TRBV10-3	TRBJ1-1	TRBD1	NA	CAISGGDRYTEAFF	TGTGCCATCAGTGGGGGGGACAGATACACTGAAGCTTTCTTT
11	TRBV20-1	TRBJ2-7	NA	NA	CSARGVNEQYF	TGCAGTGCGAGAGGAGTGAACGAGCAGTACTTC
14	TRBV25-1	TRBJ1-6	NA	NA	CASSYGTPNSPLHF	TGTGCCAGCAGTTATGGGACTCCTAATTCACCCCTCCACTTT
15	TRBV5-1	TRBJ1-4	TRBD1	NA	CASSAGTGHNEKLFF	TGCGCCAGCAGCGCCGGGACAGGGCATAATGAAAAACTGTTTTTT
15	TRBV24-1	TRBJ1-2	NA	NA	CATSDWSGNTYGYTF	TGTGCCACCAGTGATTGGTCAGGGAATACCTATGGCTACACCTTC
14	TRBV16	TRBJ2-5	NA	once	CASSLSDFQETQYF	TGTGCCAGCAGCCTTTCGGACTTCCAAGAGACCCAGTACTTC
14	TRBV7-8	TRBJ2-2	NA	NA	CASSLVSGIGELFF	TGTGCCAGCAGCTTGGTGTCGGGTATCGGGGAGCTGTTTTTT
16	TRBV6-6	TRBJ1-2	NA	NA	CASSLIRGSGNYGYTF	TGTGCCAGCAGTTTGATCAGGGGATCGGGGAACTATGGCTACACCTTC
13	TRBV9	TRBJ1-1	NA	NA	CASSVRREGEAFF	TGTGCCAGCAGCGTAAGGAGGGAGGGAGAAGCTTTCTTT
15	TRBV27	TRBJ2-1	NA	NA	CASSLVPSSYNEQFF	TGTGCCAGCAGTCTAGTACCGAGCTCCTACAATGAGCAGTTCTTC
13	TRBV19	TRBJ1-2	NA	NA	CASSRAGPYGYTF	TGTGCCAGTAGTAGGGCGGGACCCTATGGCTACACCTTC
14	TRBV30	TRBJ1-2	NA	once	CAWSPPPGGHGYTF	TGTGCCTGGAGCCCCCCGCCGGGAGGCCATGGCTACACCTTC
15	TRBV9	TRBJ2-2	TRBD1	NA	CASSRTGGFDGELFF	TGTGCCAGCAGCCGGACAGGGGGGTTTGACGGGGAGCTGTTTTTT
12	TRBV19	TRBJ1-2	TRBD1	once	CATRQGTDGYTF	TGTGCCACCCGACAGGGGACCGATGGCTACACCTTC
14	TRBV5-4	TRBJ2-3	TRBD1	NA	CASSSRGGADTQYF	TGTGCCAGCAGCTCGAGAGGGGGCGCGGATACGCAGTATTTT
14	TRBV10-3	TRBJ2-7	TRBD1	NA	CAISESDRGGEQYF	TGTGCCATCAGTGAGTCCGACAGGGGGGGCGAGCAGTACTTC
14	TRBV12-5	TRBJ1-2	TRBD1	NA	CASGSSGTGVGYTF	TGTGCTAGTGGTTCCTCCGGGACAGGGGTAGGCTACACCTTC
12	TRBV27	TRBJ2-5	TRBD2	NA	CASSQGGETQYF	TGTGCCAGCAGTCAGGGAGGGGAGACCCAGTACTTC
14	TRBV3-1/TRBV3-2	TRBJ2-7	NA	NA	CASSQDGGGYEQYF	TGTGCCAGCAGCCAAGATGGAGGAGGTTACGAGCAGTACTTC
14	TRBV11-2	TRBJ2-7	NA	NA	CASSSGTPVYEQYF	TGTGCCAGCAGCTCCGGGACACCAGTCTACGAGCAGTACTTC
15	TRBV20-1	TRBJ1-2	TRBD1	NA	CSASNGQGASYGYTF	TGCAGTGCTAGTAACGGACAGGGGGCGAGCTATGGCTACACCTTC
16	TRBV4-1	TRBJ2-1	TRBD2	NA	CASSSGLAGPYNEQFF	TGCGCCAGCAGCTCGGGACTAGCGGGACCCTACAATGAGCAGTTCTTC
16	TRBV28	TRBJ1-3	NA	NA	CASSGDIIAYGNTIYF	TGTGCCAGCAGTGGGGACATCATCGCCTACGGAAACACCATATATTTT
17	TRBV7-2	TRBJ2-5	TRBD2	once	CASSLIARLAGTETQYF	TGTGCCAGCAGCTTAATAGCTAGGCTAGCGGGAACAGAGACCCAGTACTTC
15	TRBV4-2	TRBJ1-2	TRBD1	NA	CASSQEQQGHYGYTF	TGTGCCAGCAGCCAAGAACAACAGGGGCACTATGGCTACACCTTC
16	TRBV7-2	TRBJ2-1	TRBD1	NA	CASSPRTGKGVDEQFF	TGTGCCAGCAGCCCACGGACAGGGAAGGGTGTGGATGAGCAGTTCTTC
15	TRBV11-2	TRBJ1-6	NA	NA	CASSFPTGSNSPLHF	TGTGCCAGCAGCTTTCCGACAGGTTCTAATTCACCCCTCCACTTT
11	TRBV28	TRBJ2-1	NA	NA	CASSLYNEQFF	TGTGCCAGCAGCCTATACAATGAGCAGTTCTTC
15	TRBV6-5	TRBJ2-2	NA	NA	CASSYSRGRTGELFF	TGTGCCAGCAGTTACTCCAGGGGCCGCACCGGGGAGCTGTTTTTT
15	TRBV5-8	TRBJ1-4	TRBD1	NA	CASSDYPGTGGKLFF	TGTGCCAGCAGCGATTACCCCGGGACAGGGGGAAAACTGTTTTTT
15	TRBV12-5	TRBJ2-1	TRBD2	NA	CASGFGLAGYNEQFF	TGTGCTAGTGGTTTTGGACTAGCGGGTTACAATGAGCAGTTCTTC
14	TRBV6-5	TRBJ2-7	TRBD2	once	CASTTGGSTNEQYF	TGTGCCAGCACTACCGGGGGGAGTACCAACGAGCAGTACTTC
13	TRBV27	TRBJ1-1	TRBD1	NA	CASSGQENTEAFF	TGTGCCAGCAGTGGACAGGAGAACACTGAAGCTTTCTTT
14	TRBV6-5	TRBJ2-7	NA	once	CASTSGGRGYEQYF	TGTGCCAGCACCTCGGGGGGCAGGGGCTACGAGCAGTACTTC
15	TRBV29-1	TRBJ2-7	NA	NA	CSVFAIRDFVYEQYF	TGCAGCGTCTTTGCTATCCGGGACTTTGTCTACGAGCAGTACTTC
20	TRBV4-1	TRBJ2-7	TRBD2	NA	CASSQGPSAGGLAAAYEQYF	TGCGCCAGCAGCCAAGGCCCAAGCGCCGGGGGACTAGCGGCAGCCTACGAGCAGTACTTC
17	TRBV19	TRBJ1-3	TRBD1	NA	CASSDLTGGLSGNTIYF	TGTGCCAGTAGTGACCTGACAGGGGGCCTCTCTGGAAACACCATATATTTT
19	TRBV4-2	TRBJ1-4	NA	NA	CASSQEGLGGAGTNEKLFF	TGTGCCAGCAGCCAAGAAGGCCTAGGGGGAGCGGGGACTAATGAAAAACTGTTTTTT
15	TRBV5-4	TRBJ1-2	NA	once	CASSLAAAVGYGYTF	TGTGCCAGCAGCTTGGCGGCGGCAGTCGGTTACGGCTACACCTTC
13	TRBV7-8	TRBJ2-2	NA	NA	CASSLDGAGELFF	TGTGCCAGCAGCTTAGACGGGGCCGGGGAGCTGTTTTTT
15	TRBV19	TRBJ2-4	NA	NA	CASSRGELAKNIQYF	TGTGCCAGTAGTAGGGGCGAACTAGCCAAAAACATTCAGTACTTC
14	TRBV9	TRBJ1-1	TRBD1	NA	CASKAGQGAGEAFF	TGTGCCAGCAAGGCGGGACAGGGGGCAGGGGAAGCTTTCTTT
18	TRBV7-2	TRBJ2-7	TRBD2	NA	CASSLPPSLAGGSYEQYF	TGTGCCAGCAGCTTACCACCCTCCCTAGCGGGTGGGTCCTACGAGCAGTACTTC
16	TRBV4-2	TRBJ2-7	TRBD1	NA	CASSQSGTGVIYEQYF	TGTGCCAGCAGCCAGTCCGGGACAGGGGTAATCTACGAGCAGTACTTC
14	TRBV18	TRBJ2-7	NA	few	CASSPNRVFHEQYF	TGTGCCAGCTCACCTAACAGGGTTTTCCACGAGCAGTACTTC
16	TRBV7-8	TRBJ2-7	NA	NA	CASSLGTVTKTYEQYF	TGTGCCAGCAGCTTAGGGACAGTTACAAAAACCTACGAGCAGTACTTC
15	TRBV5-1	TRBJ2-5	NA	NA	CASSPSSGIGETQYF	TGCGCCAGCAGCCCAAGTTCCGGGATCGGAGAGACCCAGTACTTC
16	TRBV19	TRBJ1-2	NA	NA	CASTSARTAINYGYTF	TGTGCCAGTACCTCGGCCAGGACAGCAATCAACTATGGCTACACCTTC
15	TRBV10-3	TRBJ1-2	TRBD1	NA	CAISGRDRGLYGYTF	TGTGCCATCAGTGGCCGGGACAGGGGGCTCTATGGCTACACCTTC
15	TRBV2	TRBJ1-5	NA	NA	CASSLDGASNQPQHF	TGTGCCAGCAGTCTAGATGGGGCTAGCAATCAGCCCCAGCATTTT
16	TRBV7-9	TRBJ1-1	TRBD1	NA	CASSPPWGTGGREAFF	TGTGCCAGCAGCCCACCTTGGGGGACAGGGGGCCGGGAAGCTTTCTTT
14	TRBV15	TRBJ1-1	TRBD1	NA	CATSTTTGVTEAFF	TGTGCCACCAGCACAACCACAGGGGTCACTGAAGCTTTCTTT
15	TRBV5-1	TRBJ1-6	TRBD1	NA	CASSSWTGDNSPLHF	TGCGCCAGCAGCTCATGGACAGGGGATAATTCACCCCTCCACTTT
12	TRBV28	TRBJ1-2	NA	NA	CASRQGGYGYTF	TGTGCCAGCAGACAGGGCGGCTATGGCTACACCTTC
14	TRBV28	TRBJ2-7	TRBD1	NA	CASSGLDRVGEQYF	TGTGCCAGCAGTGGATTGGACAGGGTCGGGGAGCAGTACTTC
15	TRBV27	TRBJ1-5	NA	NA	CASSLGALGDQPQHF	TGTGCCAGCAGTTTAGGGGCCCTAGGCGATCAGCCCCAGCATTTT
14	TRBV18	TRBJ1-1	NA	NA	CASSPDIYKTEAFF	TGTGCCAGCTCACCAGACATCTACAAGACTGAAGCTTTCTTT
14	TRBV6-5	TRBJ1-2	TRBD1	NA	CASTLTGGDYGYTF	TGTGCCAGCACCCTGACAGGGGGCGACTATGGCTACACCTTC